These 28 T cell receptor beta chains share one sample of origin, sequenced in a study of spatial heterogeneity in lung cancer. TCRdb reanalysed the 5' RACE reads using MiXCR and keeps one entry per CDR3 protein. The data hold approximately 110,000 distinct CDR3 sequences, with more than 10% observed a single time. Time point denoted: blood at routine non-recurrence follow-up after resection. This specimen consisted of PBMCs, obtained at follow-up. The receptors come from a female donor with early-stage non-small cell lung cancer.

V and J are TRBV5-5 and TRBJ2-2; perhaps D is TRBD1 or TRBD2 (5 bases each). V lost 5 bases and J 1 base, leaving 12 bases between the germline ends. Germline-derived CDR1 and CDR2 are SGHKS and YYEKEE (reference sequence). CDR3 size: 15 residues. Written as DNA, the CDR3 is TGTGCCAGCAGGATGGGGACGGGGAACACCGGGGAGCTGTTTTTT. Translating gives CASRMGTGNTGELFF.

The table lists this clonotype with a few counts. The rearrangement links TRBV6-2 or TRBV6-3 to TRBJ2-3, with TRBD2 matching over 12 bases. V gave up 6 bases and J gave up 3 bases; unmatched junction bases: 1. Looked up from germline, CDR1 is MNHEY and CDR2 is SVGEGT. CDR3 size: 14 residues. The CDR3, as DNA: TGTGCCAGCAGGACTAGCGGGAGAACAGATACGCAGTATTTT. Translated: CASRTSGRTDTQYF.

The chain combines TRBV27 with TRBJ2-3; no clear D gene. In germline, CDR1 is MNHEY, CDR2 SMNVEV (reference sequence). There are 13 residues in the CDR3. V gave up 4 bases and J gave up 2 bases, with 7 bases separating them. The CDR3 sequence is CASSSFNTDTQYF. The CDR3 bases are TGTGCCAGCAGTTCGTTCAACACAGATACGCAGTATTTT.

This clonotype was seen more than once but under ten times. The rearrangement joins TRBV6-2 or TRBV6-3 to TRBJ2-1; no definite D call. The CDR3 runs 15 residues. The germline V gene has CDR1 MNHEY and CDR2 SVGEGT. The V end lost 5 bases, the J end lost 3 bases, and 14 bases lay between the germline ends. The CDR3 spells CASSDPPSSYNEQFF. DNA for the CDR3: TGTGCCAGCAGTGACCCCCCATCTAGCTACAATGAGCAGTTCTTC.

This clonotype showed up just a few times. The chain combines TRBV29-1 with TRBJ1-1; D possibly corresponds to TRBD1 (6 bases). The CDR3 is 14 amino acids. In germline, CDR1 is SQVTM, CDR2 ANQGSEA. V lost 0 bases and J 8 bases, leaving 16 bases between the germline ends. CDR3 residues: CSVEDEDRYPEAFF. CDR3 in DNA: TGCAGCGTTGAAGATGAGGACAGATACCCCGAAGCTTTCTTT.

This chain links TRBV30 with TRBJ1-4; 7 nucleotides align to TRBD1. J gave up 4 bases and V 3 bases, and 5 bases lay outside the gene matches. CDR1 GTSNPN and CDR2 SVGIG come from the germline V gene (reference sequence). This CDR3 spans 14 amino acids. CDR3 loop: CAWSRDSLNEKLFF. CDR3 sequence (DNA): TGTGCCTGGAGCCGGGACAGCCTTAATGAAAAACTGTTTTTT.

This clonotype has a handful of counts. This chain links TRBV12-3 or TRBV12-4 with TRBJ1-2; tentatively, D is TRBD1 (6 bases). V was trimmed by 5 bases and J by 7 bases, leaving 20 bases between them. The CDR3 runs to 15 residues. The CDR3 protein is CASSQYIGGALGYTF. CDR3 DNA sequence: TGTGCCAGCAGTCAGTATATTGGGGGGGCCCTTGGCTACACCTTC.

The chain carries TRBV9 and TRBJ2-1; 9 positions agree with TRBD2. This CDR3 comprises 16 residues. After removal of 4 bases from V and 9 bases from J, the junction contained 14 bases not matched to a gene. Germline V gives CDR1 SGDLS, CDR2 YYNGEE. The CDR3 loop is CASSPRTPSGTGEQFF. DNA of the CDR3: TGTGCCAGCAGCCCCAGAACCCCTAGCGGGACTGGTGAGCAGTTCTTC.

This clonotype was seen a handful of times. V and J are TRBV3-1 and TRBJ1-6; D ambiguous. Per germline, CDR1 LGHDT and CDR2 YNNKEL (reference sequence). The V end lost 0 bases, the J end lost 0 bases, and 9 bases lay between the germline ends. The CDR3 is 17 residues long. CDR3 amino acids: CASSQEDQPSYNSPLHF. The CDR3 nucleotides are TGTGCCAGCAGCCAAGAAGACCAACCCTCCTATAATTCACCCCTCCACTTT.

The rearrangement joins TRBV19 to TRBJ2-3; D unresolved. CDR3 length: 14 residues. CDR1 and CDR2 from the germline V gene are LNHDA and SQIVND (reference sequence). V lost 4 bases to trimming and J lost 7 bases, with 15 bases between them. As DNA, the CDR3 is TGTGCCAGTAGTACCCCTATGGGGTGGTATACGCAGTATTTT. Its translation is CASSTPMGWYTQYF. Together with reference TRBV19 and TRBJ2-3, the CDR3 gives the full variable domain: DGGITQSPKYLFRKEGQNVTLSCEQNLNHDAMYWYRQDPGQGLRLIYYSQIVNDFQKGDIAEGYSVSREKKESFPLTVTSAQKNPTAFYLCASSTPMGWYTQYFGPGTRLTVL.

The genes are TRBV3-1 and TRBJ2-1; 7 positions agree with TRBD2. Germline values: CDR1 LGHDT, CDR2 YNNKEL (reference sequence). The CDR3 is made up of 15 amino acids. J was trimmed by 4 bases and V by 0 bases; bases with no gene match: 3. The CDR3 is CASSQETSTYNEQFF. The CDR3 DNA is TGTGCCAGCAGCCAAGAGACTAGCACGTACAATGAGCAGTTCTTC.

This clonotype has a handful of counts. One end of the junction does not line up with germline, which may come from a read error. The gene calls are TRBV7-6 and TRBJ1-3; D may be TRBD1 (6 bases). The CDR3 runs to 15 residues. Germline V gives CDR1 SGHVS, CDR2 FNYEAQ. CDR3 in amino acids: CVSSRGTFSGNTIYF. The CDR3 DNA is TGTGTCAGCAGCCGCGGGACATTCTCTGGAAACACCATATATTTT.

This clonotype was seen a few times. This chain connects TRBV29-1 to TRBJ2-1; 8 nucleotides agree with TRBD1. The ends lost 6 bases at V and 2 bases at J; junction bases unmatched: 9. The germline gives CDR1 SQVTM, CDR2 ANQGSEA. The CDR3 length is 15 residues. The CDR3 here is CSVASDRVAYNEQFF. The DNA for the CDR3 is TGCAGCGTAGCTTCGGACAGGGTGGCCTACAATGAGCAGTTCTTC.

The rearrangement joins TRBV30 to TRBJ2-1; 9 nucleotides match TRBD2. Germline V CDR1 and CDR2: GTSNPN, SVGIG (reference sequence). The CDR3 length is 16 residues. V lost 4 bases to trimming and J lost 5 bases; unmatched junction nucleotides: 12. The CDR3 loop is CAWIPPTSGFHNEQFF. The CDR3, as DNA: TGTGCCTGGATACCCCCGACTAGCGGATTCCACAATGAGCAGTTCTTC.

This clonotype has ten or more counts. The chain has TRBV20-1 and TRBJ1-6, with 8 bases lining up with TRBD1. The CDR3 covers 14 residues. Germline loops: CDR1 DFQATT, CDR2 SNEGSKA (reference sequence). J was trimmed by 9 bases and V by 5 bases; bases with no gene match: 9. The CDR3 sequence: CSAWDRQGGSPLHF. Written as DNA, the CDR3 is TGCAGTGCTTGGGACAGGCAGGGGGGTTCACCCCTCCACTTT.

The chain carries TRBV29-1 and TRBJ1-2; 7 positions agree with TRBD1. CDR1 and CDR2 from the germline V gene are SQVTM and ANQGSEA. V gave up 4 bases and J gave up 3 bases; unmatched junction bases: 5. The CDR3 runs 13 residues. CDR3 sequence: CSVVTQGDYGYTF. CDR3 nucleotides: TGCAGCGTTGTGACCCAGGGGGACTATGGCTACACCTTC. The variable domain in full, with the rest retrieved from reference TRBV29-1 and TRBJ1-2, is SAVISQKPSRDICQRGTSLTIQCQVDSQVTMMFWYRQQPGQSLTLIATANQGSEATYESGFVIDKFPISRPNLTFSTLTVSNMSPEDSSIYLCSVVTQGDYGYTFGSGTRLTVV.

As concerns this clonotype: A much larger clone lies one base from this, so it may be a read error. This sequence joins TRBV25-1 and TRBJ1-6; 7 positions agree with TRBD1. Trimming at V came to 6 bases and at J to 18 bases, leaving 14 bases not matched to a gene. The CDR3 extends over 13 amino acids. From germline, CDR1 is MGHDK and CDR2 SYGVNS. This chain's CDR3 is CASSVSGTAIPHF. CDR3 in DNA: TGTGCCAGCAGCGTCTCCGGGACAGCGATCCCCCACTTT.

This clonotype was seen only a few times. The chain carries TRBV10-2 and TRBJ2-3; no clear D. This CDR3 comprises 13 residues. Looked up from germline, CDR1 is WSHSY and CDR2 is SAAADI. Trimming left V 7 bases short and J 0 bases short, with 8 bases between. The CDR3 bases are TGCGCCAGCACAGTATCTAGCACAGATACGCAGTATTTT. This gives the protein CASTVSSTDTQYF.

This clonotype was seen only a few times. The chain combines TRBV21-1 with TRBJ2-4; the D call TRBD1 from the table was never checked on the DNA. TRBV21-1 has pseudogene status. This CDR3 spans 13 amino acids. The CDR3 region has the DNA TGTGCCAGACTAGGGGGCGGAGGGGACATTCAGTACTTC. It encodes CARLGGGGDIQYF.

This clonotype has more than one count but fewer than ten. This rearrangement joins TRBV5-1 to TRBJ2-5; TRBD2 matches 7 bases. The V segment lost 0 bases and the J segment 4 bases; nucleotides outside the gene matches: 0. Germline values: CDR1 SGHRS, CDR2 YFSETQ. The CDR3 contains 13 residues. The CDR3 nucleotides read TGCGCCAGCAGCTTGGCTAGCGGAGAGACCCAGTACTTC. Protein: CASSLASGETQYF.

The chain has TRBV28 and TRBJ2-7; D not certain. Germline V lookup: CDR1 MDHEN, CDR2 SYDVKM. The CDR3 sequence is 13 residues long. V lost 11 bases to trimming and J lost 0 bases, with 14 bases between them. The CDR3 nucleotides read TGTGCCTGCGGTTTTGGTTCCTCCTACGAGCAGTACTTC. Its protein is CACGFGSSYEQYF.

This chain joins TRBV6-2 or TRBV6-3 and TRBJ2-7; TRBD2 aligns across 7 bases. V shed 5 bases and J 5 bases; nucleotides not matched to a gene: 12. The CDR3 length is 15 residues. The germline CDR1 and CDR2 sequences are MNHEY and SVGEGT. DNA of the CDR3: TGTGCCAGCAGTCCCCGGGAGGCTTTTAGGGACGAGCAGTACGTC. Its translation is CASSPREAFRDEQYV.

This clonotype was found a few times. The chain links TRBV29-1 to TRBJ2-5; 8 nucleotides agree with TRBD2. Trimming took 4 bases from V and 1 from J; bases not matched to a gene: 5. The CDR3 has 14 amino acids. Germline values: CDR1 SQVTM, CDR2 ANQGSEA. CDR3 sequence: CSVGISGIQETQYF. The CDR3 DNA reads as TGCAGCGTTGGAATTAGCGGGATCCAAGAGACCCAGTACTTC.

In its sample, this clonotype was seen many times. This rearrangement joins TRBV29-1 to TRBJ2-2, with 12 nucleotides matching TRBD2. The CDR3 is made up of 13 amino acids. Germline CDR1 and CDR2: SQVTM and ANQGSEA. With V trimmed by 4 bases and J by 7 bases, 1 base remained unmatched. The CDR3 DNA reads TGCAGCGTTGGACTAGCGGGAGTCGGGGAGCTGTTTTTT. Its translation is CSVGLAGVGELFF.

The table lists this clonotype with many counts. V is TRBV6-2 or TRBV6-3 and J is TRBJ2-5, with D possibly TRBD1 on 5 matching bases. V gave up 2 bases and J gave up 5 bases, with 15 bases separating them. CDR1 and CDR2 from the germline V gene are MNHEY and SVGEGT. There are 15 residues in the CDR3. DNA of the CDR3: TGTGCCAGCAGTTACAGGGGAATATCGCGGGAGACCCAGTACTTC. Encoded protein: CASSYRGISRETQYF.

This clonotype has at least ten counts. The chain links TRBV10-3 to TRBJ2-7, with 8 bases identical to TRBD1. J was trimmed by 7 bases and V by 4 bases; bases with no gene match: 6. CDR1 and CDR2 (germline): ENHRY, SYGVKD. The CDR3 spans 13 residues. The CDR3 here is CAISGGQATEQYF. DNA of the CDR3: TGTGCCATCAGTGGGGGACAGGCGACTGAGCAGTACTTC.

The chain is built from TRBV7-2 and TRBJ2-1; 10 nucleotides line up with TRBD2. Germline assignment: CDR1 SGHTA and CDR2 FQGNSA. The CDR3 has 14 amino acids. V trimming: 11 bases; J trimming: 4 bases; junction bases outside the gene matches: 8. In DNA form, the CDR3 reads TGTGCCGTCAGATCTAGCGGGAGTTACAATGAGCAGTTCTTC. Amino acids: CAVRSSGSYNEQFF. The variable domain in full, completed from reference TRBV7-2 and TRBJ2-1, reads GAGVSQSPSNKVTEKGKDVELRCDPISGHTALYWYRQSLGQGLEFLIYFQGNSAPDKSGLPSDRFSAERTGGSVSTLTIQRTQQEDSAVYLCAVRSSGSYNEQFFGPGTRLTVL.

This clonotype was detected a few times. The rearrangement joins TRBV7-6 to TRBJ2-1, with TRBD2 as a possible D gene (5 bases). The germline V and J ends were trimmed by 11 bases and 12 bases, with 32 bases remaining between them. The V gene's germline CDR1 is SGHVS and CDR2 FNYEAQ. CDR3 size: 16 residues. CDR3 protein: CAGMVVRALGSVGQFF. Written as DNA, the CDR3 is TGTGCCGGAATGGTAGTGCGAGCTCTGGGGAGTGTAGGGCAGTTCTTC.